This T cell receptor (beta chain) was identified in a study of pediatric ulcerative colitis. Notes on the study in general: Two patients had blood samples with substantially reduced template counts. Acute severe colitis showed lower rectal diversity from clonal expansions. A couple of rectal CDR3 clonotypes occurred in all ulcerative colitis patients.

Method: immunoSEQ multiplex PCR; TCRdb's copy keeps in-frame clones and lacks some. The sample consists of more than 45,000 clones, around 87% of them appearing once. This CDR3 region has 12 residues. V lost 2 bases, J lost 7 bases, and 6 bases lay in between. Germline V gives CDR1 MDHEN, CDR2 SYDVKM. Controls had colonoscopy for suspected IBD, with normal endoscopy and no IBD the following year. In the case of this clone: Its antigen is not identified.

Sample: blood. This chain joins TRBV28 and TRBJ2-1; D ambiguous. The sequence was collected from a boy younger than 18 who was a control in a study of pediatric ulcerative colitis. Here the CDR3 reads CASSLIGNEQFF. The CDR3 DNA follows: TGTGCCAGCAGTTTAATCGGGAATGAGCAGTTCTTC.